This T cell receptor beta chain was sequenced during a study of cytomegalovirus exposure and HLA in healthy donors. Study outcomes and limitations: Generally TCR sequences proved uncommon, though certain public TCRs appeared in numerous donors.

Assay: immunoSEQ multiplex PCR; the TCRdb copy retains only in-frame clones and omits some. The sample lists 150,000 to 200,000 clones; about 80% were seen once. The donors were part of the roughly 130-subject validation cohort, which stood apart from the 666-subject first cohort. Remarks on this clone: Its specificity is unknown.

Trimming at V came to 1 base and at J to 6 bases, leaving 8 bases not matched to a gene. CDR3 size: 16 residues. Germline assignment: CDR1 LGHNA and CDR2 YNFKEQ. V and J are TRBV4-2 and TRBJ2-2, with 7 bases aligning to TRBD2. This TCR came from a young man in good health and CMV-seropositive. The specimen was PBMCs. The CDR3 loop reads CASSQGLSREAGELFF. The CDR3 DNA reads TGTGCCAGCAGCCAAGGGTTAAGTCGGGAGGCCGGGGAGCTGTTTTTT.